The T cell receptor beta chain described here comes from a study of blood T cells in healthy people across ages. Then a second PCR, running roughly 7 to 11 cycles, was carried out with a sample-barcoded 5' primer and a J-beta primer mix. MiXCR, run by TCRdb on the 5' RACE reads, gives a single entry per CDR3 protein. Of a few hundred thousand distinct CDR3 sequences in the sample, about a quarter are singletons; the top ten hold approximately 4%. This clonotype was detected only a few times. The antigen remains undetermined. Findings of the study overall: A greater number of naive CD4+ cells and higher diversity distinguished long-lived donors from aged donors.

J was trimmed by 1 base and V by 2 bases; bases with no gene match: 5. The germline V gene has CDR1 MNHEY and CDR2 SMNVEV (reference sequence). The CDR3 runs 15 residues. Another study also made use of these data, one on T cells of mothers and their children. This second study notes: A few healthy Caucasian mothers served as donors, and their six children did as well.

Source material: blood. The clonotype was recovered from a boy aged 2 to 9 in good health. The chain is built from TRBV27 and TRBJ2-7; TRBD1 agrees at 7 bases. In DNA, the CDR3 is TGTGCCAGCAGTTTAGTAACGACAGGGTCCTACGAGCAGTACTTC. It yields the protein CASSLVTTGSYEQYF.